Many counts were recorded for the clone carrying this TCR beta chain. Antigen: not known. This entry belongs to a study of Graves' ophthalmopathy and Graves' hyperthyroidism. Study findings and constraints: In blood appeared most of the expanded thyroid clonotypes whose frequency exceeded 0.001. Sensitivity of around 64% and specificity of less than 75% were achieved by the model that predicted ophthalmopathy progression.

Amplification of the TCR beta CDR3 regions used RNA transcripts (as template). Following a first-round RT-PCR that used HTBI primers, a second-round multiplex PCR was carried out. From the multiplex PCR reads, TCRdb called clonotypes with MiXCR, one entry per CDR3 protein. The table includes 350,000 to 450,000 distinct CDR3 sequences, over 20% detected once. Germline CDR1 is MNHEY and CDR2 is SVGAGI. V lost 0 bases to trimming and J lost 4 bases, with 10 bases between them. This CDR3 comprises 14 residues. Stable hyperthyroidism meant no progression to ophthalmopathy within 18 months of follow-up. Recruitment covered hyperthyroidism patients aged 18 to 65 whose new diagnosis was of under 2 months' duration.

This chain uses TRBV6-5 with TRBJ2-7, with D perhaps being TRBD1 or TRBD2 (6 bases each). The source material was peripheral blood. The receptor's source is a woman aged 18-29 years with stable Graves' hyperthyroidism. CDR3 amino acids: CASSYSRGGYEQYF. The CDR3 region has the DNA TGTGCCAGCAGTTACTCGAGAGGGGGGTACGAGCAGTACTTC.